This passage covers 25 T cell receptor beta chains from one sample sequenced in a study of blood T cell repertoires in COVID-19. Data came from immunoSEQ multiplex PCR; TCRdb stores just in-frame clones and leaves some out. The repertoire holds approximately 150,000 clones, with roughly 79% as singletons. Sequences were obtained from peripheral blood. The origin of the receptors is a woman aged 60-75 years with acute or convalescent COVID-19.

This chain uses TRBV15 with TRBJ2-1, with 9 nucleotides matching TRBD1. CDR3 length equals 17 residues. The germline V gene encodes CDR1 LNHNV and CDR2 YYDKDF (reference sequence). V lost 1 base, J lost 8 bases, and 12 bases stayed unmatched. CDR3 coding DNA: TGTGCCACCAGCAGAGGGACAGGGACAGGGATTATGGATGAGCAGTTCTTC. It translates to CATSRGTGTGIMDEQFF.

This clone showed up just once. V is TRBV5-4 and J is TRBJ2-3; no definite D call. The CDR3 consists of 18 residues. Germline V gives CDR1 SGHNT, CDR2 YYREEE (reference sequence). The germline V and J ends were trimmed by 7 bases and 2 bases, with 26 bases remaining between them. CDR3 sequence (DNA): TGTGCCAGCTCGACTGAGTCTCAGTGGTTCCTATCCACAGATACGCAGTATTTT. Amino acids: CASSTESQWFLSTDTQYF.

This sequence joins TRBV7-9 and TRBJ2-5; TRBD2 agrees at 9 bases. The germline V gene encodes CDR1 SEHNR and CDR2 FQNEAQ (reference sequence). The CDR3 length is 14 residues. Germline trimming cut 6 bases from V and 7 bases from J; bases unmatched to any gene: 9. CDR3 sequence (DNA): TGTGCCAGCAGGCCGACTAGCGGCACGGGGACCCAGTACTTC. As protein: CASRPTSGTGTQYF.

The gene calls are TRBV27 and TRBJ2-7; TRBD2 agrees at 8 bases. V gave up 3 bases and J gave up 8 bases; unmatched junction bases: 15. Germline CDR1 and CDR2: MNHEY and SMNVEV (reference sequence). The length of the CDR3 is 16 residues. DNA for the CDR3: TGTGCCAGCAGTTTTAGCCTAGCGGGCGTAGAGGGCAAGCAGTACTTC. It translates to CASSFSLAGVEGKQYF.

This clone appeared a single time. The V and J genes are TRBV6-5 and TRBJ2-7, with 9 bases lining up with TRBD2. Germline CDR1 is MNHEY and CDR2 is SVGAGI. This CDR3 is built from 12 residues. V lost 4 bases to trimming and J lost 9 bases; unmatched junction nucleotides: 4. The CDR3 nucleotides read TGTGCCAGCAGTTTAGCGGGAGCGGGGCAGTACTTC. Translating it yields CASSLAGAGQYF.

The chain joins TRBV18 to TRBJ1-1; unclear D gene. V lost 0 bases to trimming and J lost 1 base, with 3 bases between them. This CDR3 comprises 13 residues. CDR1 and CDR2 (germline): KGHSH, LQKENI. The CDR3 nucleotides are TGTGCCAGCTCACCACCACAGAACACTGAAGCTTTCTTT. As protein: CASSPPQNTEAFF.

This clone was seen only once. The rearrangement joins TRBV3-1 (or the pseudogene TRBV3-2) to TRBJ2-3, with 10 bases matching TRBD2. Germline trimming cut 4 bases from V and 4 bases from J; bases unmatched to any gene: 8. The V gene's germline CDR1 is LGHDT and CDR2 YNNKEL (reference sequence). The CDR3 extends over 16 amino acids. This CDR3 reads CASSPLTSGKADTQYF. CDR3 DNA sequence: TGTGCCAGCAGCCCCCTAACTAGCGGGAAGGCAGATACGCAGTATTTT.

V gene TRBV7-9 combines with J gene TRBJ2-3; TRBD1 might be the D (6 bases). The V and J ends lost 1 base and 8 bases respectively, with 19 bases between them. Germline-derived CDR1 and CDR2 are SEHNR and FQNEAQ (reference sequence). The CDR3 spans 16 residues. The CDR3 sequence: CASSLEATGPRFTQYF. For the CDR3, the DNA is TGTGCCAGCAGCTTAGAGGCCACAGGGCCGAGATTTACGCAGTATTTT.

V and J are TRBV29-1 and TRBJ2-7; TRBD1 is a possible D gene (6 bases). The CDR3 sequence is 13 residues long. The germline CDR1 and CDR2 sequences are SQVTM and ANQGSEA. V dropped 2 bases and J dropped 7 bases, with 15 bases sitting between them. CDR3 sequence (DNA): TGCAGCGTTGAAAGATCGGGCCAGGGGGAGCAGTACTTC. Its translation is CSVERSGQGEQYF.

This clone has only a few counts. The chain employs TRBV6-4 and TRBJ1-2; tentatively, D is TRBD1 (5 bases). CDR3 length: 14 amino acids. Trimming took off 6 bases at V and 0 bases at J, with 11 bases between the two ends. Germline CDR1 and CDR2: MRHNA and SNTAGT. DNA of the CDR3: TGTGCCAGCAGCCCCCAGGGTGCTAACTATGGCTACACCTTC. Translated, it gives CASSPQGANYGYTF.

The CDR3 loop reads CASSTDNGQPQHF. CDR3 DNA sequence: TGTGCCAGCAGTACCGACAATGGACAGCCCCAGCATTTT. This chain uses TRBV12-3 or TRBV12-4 with TRBJ1-5; D is uncertain. The CDR3 covers 13 residues. V lost 5 bases and J lost 7, with 12 bases in between.

V and J are TRBV28 and TRBJ2-5; 9 positions agree with TRBD2. The V and J ends lost 2 bases and 7 bases, in that order; junction bases with no gene match: 5. There are 14 residues in the CDR3. In germline, CDR1 is MDHEN, CDR2 SYDVKM. The CDR3 sequence: CASSLVAGEGTQYF. The DNA of the CDR3 is TGTGCCAGCAGTTTAGTAGCGGGAGAGGGGACCCAGTACTTC.

The J gene is TRBJ1-4, the V gene TRBV7-9; TRBD1 is a possible D gene (5 bases). CDR3 length: 15 amino acids. Trimming removed 0 bases from V and 7 bases from J, with 12 bases in between. Looked up from germline, CDR1 is SEHNR and CDR2 is FQNEAQ (reference sequence). The CDR3 sequence: CASSLAAGNSEKLFF. Written as DNA, the CDR3 is TGTGCCAGCAGCTTAGCTGCAGGGAATAGTGAAAAACTGTTTTTT.

The rearrangement joins TRBV7-9 to TRBJ2-2; 9 bases align to TRBD2. V dropped 5 bases and J dropped 4; count of bases not matched to a gene: 5. The length of the CDR3 is 15 residues. The germline CDR1 and CDR2 sequences are SEHNR and FQNEAQ (reference sequence). CDR3 in DNA: TGTGCCAGCAGCCCCAGGCGGGAGGGCACCGGGGAGCTGTTTTTT. It codes for CASSPRREGTGELFF.

The chain combines TRBV6-6 with TRBJ1-6; the D is unclear. Trimming pared 5 bases from V and 6 bases from J, leaving 14 bases between. Germline CDR1 reads MNHNY; CDR2 reads SVGAGI (reference sequence). The CDR3 runs 15 residues. The CDR3 is CASSRPGEGNSPLHF. The CDR3 bases are TGTGCCAGCAGTCGCCCCGGGGAAGGTAATTCACCCCTCCACTTT.

V usage is TRBV29-1 and J usage is TRBJ2-3; 14 positions agree with TRBD2. CDR3 size: 13 residues. The V segment lost 7 bases and the J segment 6 bases; nucleotides outside the gene matches: 3. Germline assignment: CDR1 SQVTM and CDR2 ANQGSEA. The CDR3: CSGRTSGRDTQYF. The CDR3 coding sequence is TGCAGCGGACGGACTAGCGGGAGGGATACGCAGTATTTT.

About this clone itself: Mismatch with germline at one junction end may stem from a read error. V gene TRBV13 combines with J gene TRBJ2-1; 13 nucleotides match TRBD2. Germline CDR1 PRHDT, CDR2 FYEKMQ (reference sequence). The CDR3 covers 24 residues. DNA for the CDR3: TGTGCCAGCAGCCTAGGGTGGGGGGTGACCCGGACTAGCGGGAGAGGGGACACTAACTATGAGCAGTTCTTC. This encodes CASSLGWGVTRTSGRGDTNYEQFF.

The rearrangement joins TRBV28 to TRBJ2-6; TRBD1 is a possible D gene (7 bases). V lost 5 bases and J 2 bases, leaving 16 bases between the germline ends. Germline CDR1 and CDR2: MDHEN and SYDVKM. The CDR3 contains 17 residues. CDR3 bases: TGTGCCAGCAGTCTACCTCAGGGGGGACCTGGGGCCAACGTCCTGACTTTC. Its protein product is CASSLPQGGPGANVLTF.

This clone has ten or more counts. The sample has other DNA sequences that encode this CDR3 too. This chain uses TRBV28 with TRBJ1-6, with 8 bases fitting TRBD1. With V trimmed by 6 bases and J by 5 bases, 3 bases remained unmatched. In germline, CDR1 is MDHEN, CDR2 SYDVKM. This CDR3 spans 14 amino acids. The CDR3 nucleotides read TGTGCCAGCAGCCCAGGGGGCGATAATTCACCCCTCCACTTT. Translation: CASSPGGDNSPLHF.

This sequence joins TRBV11-2 and TRBJ2-4, with D possibly matching TRBD2 (5 bases). Trimming took 2 bases from V and 1 from J, leaving 9 bases between them. Germline values: CDR1 SGHAT, CDR2 FQNNGV. CDR3 length: 15 amino acids. CDR3 sequence reads: CASSLIARAKNIQYF. The DNA for the CDR3 is TGTGCCAGCAGCTTAATAGCGAGGGCCAAAAACATTCAGTACTTC.

This chain connects TRBV9 to TRBJ2-1; 13 bases match TRBD2. Germline V gene lookup returns CDR1 SGDLS and CDR2 YYNGEE. V trimming: 2 bases; J trimming: 10 bases; junction bases outside the gene matches: 9. The CDR3 is made up of 16 amino acids. For the CDR3, the DNA is TGTGCCAGCAGCGTCGGACTAGCGGGAGAAGTCGGGGAGCAGTTCTTC. It translates to CASSVGLAGEVGEQFF. Combining the CDR3 with reference TRBV9 and TRBJ2-1 gives the whole variable domain DSGVTQTPKHLITATGQRVTLRCSPRSGDLSVYWYQQSLDQGLQFLIQYYNGEERAKGNILERFSAQQFPDLHSELNLSSLELGDSALYFCASSVGLAGEVGEQFFGPGTRLTVL.

The rearrangement uses TRBV9 and TRBJ2-7; a weak D match, TRBD2 (7 bases). CDR1 and CDR2 (germline): SGDLS, YYNGEE. V was cut by 3 bases and J by 5 bases, with 33 bases left in between. This CDR3 comprises 20 residues. The CDR3 coding sequence is TGTGCCAGCAGCGACCCTTTGCTGGGAGGGTTGTCAGGGGTCAAGAACGAGCAGTACTTC. Residues: CASSDPLLGGLSGVKNEQYF.

This clone came up a few times. This chain connects TRBV19 to TRBJ2-7; the match to TRBD2 covers 8 bases. The CDR3 is 16 amino acids. The germline V gene encodes CDR1 LNHDA and CDR2 SQIVND (reference sequence). J was trimmed by 2 bases and V by 5 bases; bases with no gene match: 11. CDR3 DNA: TGTGCCAGTAGTCCCTTTAGCGGGATAAGAGCCTACGAGCAGTACTTC. It is translated as CASSPFSGIRAYEQYF.

The chain couples TRBV28 to TRBJ2-7, with 7 bases identical to TRBD2. V lost 4 bases, J lost 1 base, and 4 bases stayed unmatched. The germline CDR1 and CDR2 sequences are MDHEN and SYDVKM. This CDR3 contains 14 residues. CDR3 protein: CASSSSGPSYEQYF. The CDR3 nucleotides are TGTGCCAGCAGTTCTAGCGGACCATCCTACGAGCAGTACTTC.

The chain recombines TRBV6-5 with TRBJ2-1, with a possible D match to TRBD2 (5 bases). Germline V lookup: CDR1 MNHEY, CDR2 SVGAGI. Deletions cut 5 bases from V and 7 bases from J, with 9 bases between. This CDR3 is 12 amino acids long. CDR3 protein: CASSTRGNEQFF. The CDR3 coding sequence is TGTGCCAGCAGTACTAGAGGGAATGAGCAGTTCTTC.